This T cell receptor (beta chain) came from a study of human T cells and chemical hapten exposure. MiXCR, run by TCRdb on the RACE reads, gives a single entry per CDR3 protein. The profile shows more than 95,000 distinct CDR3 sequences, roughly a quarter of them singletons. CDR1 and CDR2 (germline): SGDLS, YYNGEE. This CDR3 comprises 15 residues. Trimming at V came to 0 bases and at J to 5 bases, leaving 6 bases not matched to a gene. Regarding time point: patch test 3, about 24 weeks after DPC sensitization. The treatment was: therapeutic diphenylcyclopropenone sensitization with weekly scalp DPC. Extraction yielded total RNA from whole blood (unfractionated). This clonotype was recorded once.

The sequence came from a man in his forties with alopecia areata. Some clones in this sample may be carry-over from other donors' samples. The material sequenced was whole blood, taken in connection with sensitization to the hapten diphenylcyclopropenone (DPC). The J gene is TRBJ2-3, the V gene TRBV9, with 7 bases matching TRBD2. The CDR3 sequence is CASSVGGSKLDTQYF. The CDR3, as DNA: TGTGCCAGCAGCGTAGGCGGGAGCAAGTTAGATACGCAGTATTTT.